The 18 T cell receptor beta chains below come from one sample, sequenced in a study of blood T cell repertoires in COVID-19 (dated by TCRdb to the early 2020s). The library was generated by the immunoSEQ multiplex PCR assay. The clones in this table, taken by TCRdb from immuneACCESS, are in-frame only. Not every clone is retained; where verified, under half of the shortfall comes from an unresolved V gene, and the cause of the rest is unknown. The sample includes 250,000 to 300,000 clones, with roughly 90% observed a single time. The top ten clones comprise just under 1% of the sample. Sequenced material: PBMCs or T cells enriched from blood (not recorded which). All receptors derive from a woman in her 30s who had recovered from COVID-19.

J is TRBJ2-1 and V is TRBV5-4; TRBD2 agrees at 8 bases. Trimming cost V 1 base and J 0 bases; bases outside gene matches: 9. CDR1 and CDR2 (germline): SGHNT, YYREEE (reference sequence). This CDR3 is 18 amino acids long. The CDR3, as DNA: TGTGCCAGCAGCTTGTTTAGCGGGACTATCCGCTCCTACAATGAGCAGTTCTTC. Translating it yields CASSLFSGTIRSYNEQFF.

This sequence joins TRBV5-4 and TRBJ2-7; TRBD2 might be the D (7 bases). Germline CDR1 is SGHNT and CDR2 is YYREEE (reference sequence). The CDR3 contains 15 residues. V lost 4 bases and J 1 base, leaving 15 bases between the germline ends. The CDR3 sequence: CASSLGGGPSYEQYF. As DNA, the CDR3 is TGTGCCAGCAGCCTGGGGGGGGGCCCTTCCTACGAGCAGTACTTC.

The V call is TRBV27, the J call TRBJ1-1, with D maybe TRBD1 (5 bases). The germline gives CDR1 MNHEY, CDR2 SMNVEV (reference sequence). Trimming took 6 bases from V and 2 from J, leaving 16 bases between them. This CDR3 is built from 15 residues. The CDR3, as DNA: TGTGCCAGCAGCTCGGGGGGACGGCAAAACACTGAAGCTTTCTTT. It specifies CASSSGGRQNTEAFF.

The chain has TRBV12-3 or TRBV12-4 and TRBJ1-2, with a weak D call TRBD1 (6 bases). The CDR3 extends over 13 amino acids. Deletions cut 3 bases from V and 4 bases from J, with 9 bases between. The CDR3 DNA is TGTGCCAGCAGTTTTGACAGGATCTATGGCTACACCTTC. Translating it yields CASSFDRIYGYTF.

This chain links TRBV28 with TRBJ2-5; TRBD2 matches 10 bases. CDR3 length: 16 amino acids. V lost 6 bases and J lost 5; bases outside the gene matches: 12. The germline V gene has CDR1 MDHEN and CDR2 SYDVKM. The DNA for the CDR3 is TGTGCCAGCAGCCCAGGGGCTAGCGGGAGAGGCGAGACCCAGTACTTC. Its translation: CASSPGASGRGETQYF. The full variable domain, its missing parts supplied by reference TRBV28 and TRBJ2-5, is DVKVTQSSRYLVKRTGEKVFLECVQDMDHENMFWYRQDPGLGLRLIYFSYDVKMKEKGDIPEGYSVSREKKERFSLILESASTNQTSMYLCASSPGASGRGETQYFGPGTRLLVL.

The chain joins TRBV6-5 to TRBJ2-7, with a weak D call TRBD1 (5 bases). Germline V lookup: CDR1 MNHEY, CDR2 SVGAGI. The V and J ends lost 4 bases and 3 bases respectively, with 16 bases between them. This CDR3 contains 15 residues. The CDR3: CASSSLRQFLYEQYF. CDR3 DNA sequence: TGTGCCAGCAGTTCCCTTAGACAGTTTCTCTACGAGCAGTACTTC.

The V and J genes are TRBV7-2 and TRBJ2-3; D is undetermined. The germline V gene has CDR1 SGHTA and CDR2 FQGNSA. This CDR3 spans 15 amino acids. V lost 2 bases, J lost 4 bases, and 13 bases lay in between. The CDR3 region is CASSLRSRGPDTQYF. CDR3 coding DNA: TGTGCCAGCAGCTTAAGGTCTCGCGGCCCAGATACGCAGTATTTT. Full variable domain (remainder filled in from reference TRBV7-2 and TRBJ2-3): GAGVSQSPSNKVTEKGKDVELRCDPISGHTALYWYRQSLGQGLEFLIYFQGNSAPDKSGLPSDRFSAERTGGSVSTLTIQRTQQEDSAVYLCASSLRSRGPDTQYFGPGTRLTVL.

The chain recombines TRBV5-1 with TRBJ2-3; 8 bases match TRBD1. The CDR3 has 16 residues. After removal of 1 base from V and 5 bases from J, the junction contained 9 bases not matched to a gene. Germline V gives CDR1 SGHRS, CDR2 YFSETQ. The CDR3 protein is CASSLSDRGGGDTQYF. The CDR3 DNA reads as TGCGCCAGCAGCTTGTCAGACAGGGGAGGAGGAGATACGCAGTATTTT.

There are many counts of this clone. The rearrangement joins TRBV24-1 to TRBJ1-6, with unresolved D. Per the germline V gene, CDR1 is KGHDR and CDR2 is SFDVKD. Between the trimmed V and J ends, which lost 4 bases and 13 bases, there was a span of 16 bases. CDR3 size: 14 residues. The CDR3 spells CATSDRSESGPLHF. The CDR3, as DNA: TGTGCCACCAGTGACCGATCGGAGTCGGGGCCCCTCCACTTT.

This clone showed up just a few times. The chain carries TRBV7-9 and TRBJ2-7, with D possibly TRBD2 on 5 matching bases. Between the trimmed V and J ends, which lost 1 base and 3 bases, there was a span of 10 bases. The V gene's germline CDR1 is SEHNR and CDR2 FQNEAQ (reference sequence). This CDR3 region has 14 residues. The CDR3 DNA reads TGTGCCAGCAGCTTAGGGACTGGACGCTACGAGCAGTACTTC. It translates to CASSLGTGRYEQYF.

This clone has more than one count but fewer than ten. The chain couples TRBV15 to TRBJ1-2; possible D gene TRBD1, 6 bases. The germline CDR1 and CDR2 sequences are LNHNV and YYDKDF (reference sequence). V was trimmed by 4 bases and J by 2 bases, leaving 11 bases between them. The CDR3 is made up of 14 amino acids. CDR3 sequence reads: CATSIHRANYGYTF. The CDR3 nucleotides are TGTGCCACCAGCATCCACAGGGCGAACTATGGCTACACCTTC.

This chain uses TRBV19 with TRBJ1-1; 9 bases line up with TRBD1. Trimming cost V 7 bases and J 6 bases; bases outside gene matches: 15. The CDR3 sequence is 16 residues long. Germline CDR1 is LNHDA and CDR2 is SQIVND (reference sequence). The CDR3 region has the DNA TGTGCCAGTACCGACCTACTACAGGGGGCGAGGGCTGAAGCTTTCTTT. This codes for CASTDLLQGARAEAFF.

CDR3 loop: CASSQASERLVQYF. The CDR3 region has the DNA TGTGCCAGCAGCCAGGCTAGCGAGCGCCTTGTGCAGTACTTC. The genes are TRBV3-1 (or the pseudogene TRBV3-2) and TRBJ2-7, with a tentative D call TRBD2 (6 bases). V gave up 3 bases and J gave up 9 bases, with 18 bases separating them. The germline CDR1 and CDR2 sequences are LGHDT and YNNKEL (reference sequence). The CDR3 totals 14 residues.

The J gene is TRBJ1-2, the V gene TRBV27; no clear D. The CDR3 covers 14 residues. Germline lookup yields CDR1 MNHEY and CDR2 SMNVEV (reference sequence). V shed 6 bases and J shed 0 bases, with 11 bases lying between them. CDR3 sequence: CASSRTRANYGYTF. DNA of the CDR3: TGTGCCAGCAGCCGGACTCGAGCTAACTATGGCTACACCTTC.

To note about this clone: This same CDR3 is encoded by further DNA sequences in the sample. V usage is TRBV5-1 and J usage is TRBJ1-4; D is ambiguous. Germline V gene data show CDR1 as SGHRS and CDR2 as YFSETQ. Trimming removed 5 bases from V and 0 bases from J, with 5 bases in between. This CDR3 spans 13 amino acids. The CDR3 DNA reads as TGCGCCAGCAGGAGGGCAACTAATGAAAAACTGTTTTTT. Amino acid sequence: CASRRATNEKLFF.

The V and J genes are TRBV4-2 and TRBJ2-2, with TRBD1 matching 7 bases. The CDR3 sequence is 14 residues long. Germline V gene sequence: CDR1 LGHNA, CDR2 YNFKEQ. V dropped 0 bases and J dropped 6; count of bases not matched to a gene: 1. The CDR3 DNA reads TGTGCCAGCAGCCAAGATACAGGGGCCGGGGAGCTGTTTTTT. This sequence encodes CASSQDTGAGELFF.

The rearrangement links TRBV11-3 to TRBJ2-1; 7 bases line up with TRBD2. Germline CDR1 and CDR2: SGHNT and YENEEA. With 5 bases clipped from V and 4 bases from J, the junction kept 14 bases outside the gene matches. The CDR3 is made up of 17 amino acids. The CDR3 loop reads CASSQKRSSGGYNEQFF. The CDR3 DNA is TGTGCCAGCAGCCAGAAAAGGTCTAGCGGAGGATACAATGAGCAGTTCTTC.

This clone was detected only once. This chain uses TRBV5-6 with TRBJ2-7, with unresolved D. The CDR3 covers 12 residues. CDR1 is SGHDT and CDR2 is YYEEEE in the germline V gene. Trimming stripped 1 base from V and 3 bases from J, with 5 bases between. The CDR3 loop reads CASSLYSYEQYF. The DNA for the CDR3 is TGTGCCAGCAGCTTGTACAGCTACGAGCAGTACTTC.